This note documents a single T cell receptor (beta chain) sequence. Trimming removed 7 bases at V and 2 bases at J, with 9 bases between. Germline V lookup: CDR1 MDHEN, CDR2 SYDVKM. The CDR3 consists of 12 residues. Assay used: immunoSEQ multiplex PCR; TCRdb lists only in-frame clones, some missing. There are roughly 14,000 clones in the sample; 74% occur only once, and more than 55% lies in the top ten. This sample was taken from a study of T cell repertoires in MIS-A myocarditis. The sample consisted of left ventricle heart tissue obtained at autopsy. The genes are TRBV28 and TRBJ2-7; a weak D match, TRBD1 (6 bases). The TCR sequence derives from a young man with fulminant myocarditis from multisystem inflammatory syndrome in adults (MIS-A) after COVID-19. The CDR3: CASNRETYEQYF. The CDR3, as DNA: TGTGCCAGCAACAGGGAAACCTACGAGCAGTACTTC.